This T cell receptor beta chain was captured by sequencing in a study of CD8 T cells in ankylosing spondylitis. The study, taken as a whole, reports: A number of the motif variants had already been described in reactive arthritis synovial fluid and blood. Several highly homologous variants made up a TCR beta motif, and this motif appeared characteristic of ankylosing spondylitis blood.

As concerns this clonotype: Antigen unknown.

As the method for making TCR beta libraries, quantitative 5'-RACE with molecular barcodes was used. TCRdb re-called the 5' RACE reads with MiXCR, one entry per CDR3 protein. The sample includes some 350,000 distinct CDR3 sequences, over 12% of them seen just once. The V and J ends lost 0 bases and 7 bases respectively, with 15 bases between them. CDR1 is LGHDT and CDR2 is YNNKEL in the germline V gene (reference sequence). The CDR3 runs to 15 residues. Sample: blood, either unsorted or a sorted T cell fraction (not recorded which). This chain links TRBV3-1 with TRBJ1-2; D ambiguous. This TCR derives from a male donor with ankylosing spondylitis or in good health (not recorded which). CDR3 bases: TGTGCCAGCAGCCAAGACGTCCAACCCCGGCGTGGCTACACCTTC. Its protein is CASSQDVQPRRGYTF. The full variable domain, in which reference TRBV3-1 and TRBJ1-2 provide the parts outside the CDR3, is DTAVSQTPKYLVTQMGNDKSIKCEQNLGHDTMYWYKQDSKKFLKIMFSYNNKELIINETVPNRFSPKSPDKAHLNLHINSLELGDSAVYFCASSQDVQPRRGYTFGSGTRLTVV.